This T cell receptor (beta chain) was found in a study of blood T cell repertoires in COVID-19. Looking at the study overall: Samples came from the United States, Italy and Spain, spanning acute and convalescent COVID-19.

Some clones are missing from TCRdb's copy, which holds only in-frame ones; the method was immunoSEQ multiplex PCR. The sample records under 350,000 clones, just over 85% being singletons. This CDR3 contains 16 residues. The receptor's source is a woman between 40 and 55 years old with acute COVID-19. The rearrangement links TRBV21-1 to TRBJ2-7; TRBD2 is the table's D call and was not checked against the DNA. TRBV21-1 is listed as a pseudogene. What was sequenced was PBMCs or T cells enriched from blood (not recorded which). CDR3 bases: TGTGCCAGCACCCCCTTTAGCGGGGCCATCCCCTACGAGCAGTACTTC. Amino acid sequence: CASTPFSGAIPYEQYF.